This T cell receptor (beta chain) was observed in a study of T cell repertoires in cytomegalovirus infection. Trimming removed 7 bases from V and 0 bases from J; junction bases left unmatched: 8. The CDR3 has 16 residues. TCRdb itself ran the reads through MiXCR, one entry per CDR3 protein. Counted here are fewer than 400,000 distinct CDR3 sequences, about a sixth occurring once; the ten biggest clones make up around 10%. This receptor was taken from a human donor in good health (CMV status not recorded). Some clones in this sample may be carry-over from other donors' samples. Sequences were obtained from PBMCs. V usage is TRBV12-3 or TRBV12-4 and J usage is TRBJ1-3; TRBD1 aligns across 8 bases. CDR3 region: CASTGTGHVSGNTIYF. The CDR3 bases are TGTGCCAGCACAGGGACAGGTCATGTCTCTGGAAACACCATATATTTT.